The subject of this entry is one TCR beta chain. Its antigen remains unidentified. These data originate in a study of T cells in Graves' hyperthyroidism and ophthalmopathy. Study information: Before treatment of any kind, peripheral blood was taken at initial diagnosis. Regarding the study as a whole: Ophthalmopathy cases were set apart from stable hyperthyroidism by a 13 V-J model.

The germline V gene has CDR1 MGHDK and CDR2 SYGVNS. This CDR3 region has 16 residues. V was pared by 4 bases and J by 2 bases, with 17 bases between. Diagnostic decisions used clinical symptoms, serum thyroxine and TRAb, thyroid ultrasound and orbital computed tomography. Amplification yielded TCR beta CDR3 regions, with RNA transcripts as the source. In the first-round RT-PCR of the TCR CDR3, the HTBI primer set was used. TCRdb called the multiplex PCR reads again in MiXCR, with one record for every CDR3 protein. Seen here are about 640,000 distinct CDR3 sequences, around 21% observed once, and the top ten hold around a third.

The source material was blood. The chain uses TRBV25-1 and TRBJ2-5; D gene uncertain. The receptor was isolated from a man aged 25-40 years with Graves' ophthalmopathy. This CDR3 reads CASSGEGWQPQETQYF. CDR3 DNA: TGTGCCAGCAGTGGCGAAGGTTGGCAGCCACAAGAGACCCAGTACTTC.